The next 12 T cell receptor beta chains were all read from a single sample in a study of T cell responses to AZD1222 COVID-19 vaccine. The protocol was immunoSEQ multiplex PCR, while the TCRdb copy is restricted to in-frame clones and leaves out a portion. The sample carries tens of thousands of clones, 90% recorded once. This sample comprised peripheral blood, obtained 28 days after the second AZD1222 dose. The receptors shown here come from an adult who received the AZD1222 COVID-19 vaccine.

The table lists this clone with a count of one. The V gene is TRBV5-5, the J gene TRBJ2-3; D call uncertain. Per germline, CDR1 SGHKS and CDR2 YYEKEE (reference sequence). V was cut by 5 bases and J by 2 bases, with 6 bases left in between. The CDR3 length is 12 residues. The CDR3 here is CASRDPTDTQYF. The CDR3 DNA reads TGTGCCAGCAGGGACCCCACAGATACGCAGTATTTT.

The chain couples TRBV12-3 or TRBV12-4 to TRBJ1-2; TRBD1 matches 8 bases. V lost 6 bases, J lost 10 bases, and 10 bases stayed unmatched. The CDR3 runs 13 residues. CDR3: CASSPGQESSYTF. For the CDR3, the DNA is TGTGCCAGCAGCCCGGGACAGGAATCTTCCTACACCTTC.

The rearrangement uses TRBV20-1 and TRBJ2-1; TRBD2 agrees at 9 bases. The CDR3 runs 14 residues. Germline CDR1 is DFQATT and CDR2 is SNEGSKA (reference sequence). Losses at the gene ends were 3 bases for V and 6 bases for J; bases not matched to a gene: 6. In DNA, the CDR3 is TGCAGTGCTAGTCCTGGCGGGAGGGCCAATGAGCAGTTCTTC. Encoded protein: CSASPGGRANEQFF.

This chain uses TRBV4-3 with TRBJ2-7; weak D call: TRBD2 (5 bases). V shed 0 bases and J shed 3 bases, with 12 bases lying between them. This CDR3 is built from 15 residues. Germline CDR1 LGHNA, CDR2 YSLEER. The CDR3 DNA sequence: TGCGCCAGCAGCCAAGATGGAGGACCCGTCTACGAGCAGTACTTC. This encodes CASSQDGGPVYEQYF.

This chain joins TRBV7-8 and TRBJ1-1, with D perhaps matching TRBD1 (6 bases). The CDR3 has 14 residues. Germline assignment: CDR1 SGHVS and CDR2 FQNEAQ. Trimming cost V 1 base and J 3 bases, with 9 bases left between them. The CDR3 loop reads CASSLEGVDTEAFF. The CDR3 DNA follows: TGTGCCAGCAGCTTAGAGGGGGTGGACACTGAAGCTTTCTTT.

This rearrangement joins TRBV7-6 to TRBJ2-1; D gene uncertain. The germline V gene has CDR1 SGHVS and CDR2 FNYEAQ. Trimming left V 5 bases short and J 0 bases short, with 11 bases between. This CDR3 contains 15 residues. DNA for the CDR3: TGTGCCAGCAGCCCCGACCTAAACTCCTACAATGAGCAGTTCTTC. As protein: CASSPDLNSYNEQFF.

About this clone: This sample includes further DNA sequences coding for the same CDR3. This chain's CDR3 is CASSLRGSGNTIYF. CDR3 nucleotide sequence: TGTGCCAGCAGCTTGAGAGGGTCTGGAAACACCATATATTTT. The chain joins TRBV5-8 to TRBJ1-3; D gene uncertain. The germline V and J ends were trimmed by 1 base and 1 base, with 6 bases remaining between them. The CDR3 sequence is 14 residues long. The germline V gene has CDR1 SGHTS and CDR2 YDEGEE.

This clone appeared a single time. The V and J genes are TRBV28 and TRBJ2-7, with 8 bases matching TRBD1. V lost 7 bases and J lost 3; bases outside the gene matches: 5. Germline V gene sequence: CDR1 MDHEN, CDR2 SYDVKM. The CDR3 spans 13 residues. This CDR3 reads CASTSGQDYEQYF. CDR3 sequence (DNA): TGTGCCAGCACCTCGGGACAGGACTACGAGCAGTACTTC.

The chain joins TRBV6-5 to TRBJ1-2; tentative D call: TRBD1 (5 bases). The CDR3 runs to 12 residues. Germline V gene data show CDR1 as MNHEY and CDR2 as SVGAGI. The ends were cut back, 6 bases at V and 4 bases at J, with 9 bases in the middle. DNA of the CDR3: TGTGCCAGCAGCAGGGTTCCCTATGGCTACACCTTC. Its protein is CASSRVPYGYTF.

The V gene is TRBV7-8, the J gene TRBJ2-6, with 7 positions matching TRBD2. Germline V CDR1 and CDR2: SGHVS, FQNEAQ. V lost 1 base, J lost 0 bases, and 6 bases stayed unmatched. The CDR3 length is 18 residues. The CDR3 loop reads CASSLGPSGGSGANVLTF. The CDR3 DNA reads TGTGCCAGCAGCTTAGGGCCTAGCGGTGGCTCTGGGGCCAACGTCCTGACTTTC.

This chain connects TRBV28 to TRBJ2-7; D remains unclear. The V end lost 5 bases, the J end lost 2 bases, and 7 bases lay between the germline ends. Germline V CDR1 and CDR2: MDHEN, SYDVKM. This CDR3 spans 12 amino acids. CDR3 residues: CASSPIPYEQYF. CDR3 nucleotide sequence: TGTGCCAGCAGTCCCATCCCCTACGAGCAGTACTTC.

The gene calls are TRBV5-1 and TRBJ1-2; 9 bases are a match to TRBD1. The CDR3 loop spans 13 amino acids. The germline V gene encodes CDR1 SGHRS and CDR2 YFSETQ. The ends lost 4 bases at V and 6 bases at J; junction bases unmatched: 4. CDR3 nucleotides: TGCGCCAGCAGCGGGGGACAGGGCCATGGCTACACCTTC. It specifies CASSGGQGHGYTF.